Following are 9 T cell receptor beta chains from one sample sequenced in a study of beta chain features in type 1 diabetes. The isolated RNA, all of it, was reverse transcribed, so expressed TCRB transcripts were what got sequenced. Clones were sequenced by immunoSEQ multiplex PCR, and TCRdb holds only the in-frame ones, with some missing. Of over 65,000 clones in the sample, roughly 30% are singletons; the top ten hold around 0.5%. What was sequenced was stem cell memory CD4+ T cells from blood. The receptors come from a young woman in good health.

This clone was observed a handful of times. The CDR3 sequence: CASSPLRDTEAFF. The CDR3 DNA follows: TGTGCCAGCTCACCACTCCGGGACACTGAAGCTTTCTTT. V gene TRBV18 combines with J gene TRBJ1-1; no firm D call. The germline V gene has CDR1 KGHSH and CDR2 LQKENI. The CDR3 is made up of 13 amino acids. The germline V and J ends were trimmed by 1 base and 3 bases, with 6 bases remaining between them. The whole variable domain, filled in from reference TRBV18 and TRBJ1-1, reads NAGVMQNPRHLVRRRGQEARLRCSPMKGHSHVYWYRQLPEEGLKFMVYLQKENIIDESGMPKERFSAEFPKEGPSILRIQQVVRGDSAAYFCASSPLRDTEAFFGQGTRLTVV.

This rearrangement joins TRBV29-1 to TRBJ1-1, with 9 nucleotides matching TRBD1. The germline V gene encodes CDR1 SQVTM and CDR2 ANQGSEA. There are 13 residues in the CDR3. V was pared by 6 bases and J by 4 bases, with 6 bases of the junction left unmatched. The CDR3 loop reads CSVADRGITEAFF. The CDR3 region has the DNA TGCAGCGTGGCGGACAGGGGCATCACTGAAGCTTTCTTT.

This clone was observed a handful of times. The chain employs TRBV2 and TRBJ2-7, with D perhaps matching TRBD1 (6 bases). Trimming shortened V by 3 bases and J by 3 bases, and 12 bases separated the two germline ends. Germline CDR1 is SNHLY and CDR2 is FYNNEI. CDR3 size: 14 residues. CDR3 sequence (DNA): TGTGCCAGCAGTGAGAGAGACAGGAGCTACGAGCAGTACTTC. Residues: CASSERDRSYEQYF. The full variable domain, in which reference TRBV2 and TRBJ2-7 provide the parts outside the CDR3, is EPEVTQTPSHQVTQMGQEVILRCVPISNHLYFYWYRQILGQKVEFLVSFYNNEISEKSEIFDDQFSVERPDGSNFTLKIRSTKLEDSAMYFCASSERDRSYEQYFGPGTRLTVT.

The CDR3 loop is CSGRRLAGTDTQYF. Here the CDR3 DNA reads TGCAGCGGGCGGCGACTAGCTGGCACAGATACGCAGTATTTT. This chain links TRBV29-1 with TRBJ2-3; 7 bases are shared with TRBD2. The ends lost 7 bases at V and 1 base at J; junction bases unmatched: 8. Looked up from germline, CDR1 is SQVTM and CDR2 is ANQGSEA. The length of the CDR3 is 14 residues.

The gene calls are TRBV29-1 and TRBJ2-7, with D possibly being TRBD2 (6 bases). This CDR3 comprises 14 residues. Germline CDR1 and CDR2: SQVTM and ANQGSEA. V shed 4 bases and J shed 3 bases, with 16 bases lying between them. This chain's CDR3 is CSVVWGWRGYEQYF. CDR3 in DNA: TGCAGCGTTGTGTGGGGCTGGCGGGGCTACGAGCAGTACTTC.

The chain combines TRBV5-6 with TRBJ1-5, with D perhaps TRBD1 (5 bases). In germline, CDR1 is SGHDT, CDR2 YYEEEE. CDR3 length: 13 amino acids. Trimming removed 2 bases from V and 4 bases from J, with 7 bases in between. The CDR3, as DNA: TGTGCCAGCAGCTTCACAGGAAATCAGCCCCAGCATTTT. This codes for CASSFTGNQPQHF.

This clone came up once. This sequence joins TRBV15 and TRBJ2-5; possible D gene TRBD1, 5 bases. Per germline, CDR1 LNHNV and CDR2 YYDKDF (reference sequence). This CDR3 is built from 15 residues. V lost 1 base to trimming and J lost 5 bases, with 14 bases between them. CDR3 in amino acids: CATSRVRQGRETQYF. The CDR3 nucleotides are TGTGCCACCAGCAGAGTAAGGCAGGGTCGGGAGACCCAGTACTTC.

The chain has TRBV18 and TRBJ1-1; possible D gene TRBD1, 6 bases. The germline V gene has CDR1 KGHSH and CDR2 LQKENI. The V and J ends lost 2 bases and 1 base respectively, with 11 bases between them. The CDR3 consists of 15 residues. The CDR3 protein is CASSPTETGNTEAFF. CDR3 sequence (DNA): TGTGCCAGCTCACCAACGGAGACAGGGAACACTGAAGCTTTCTTT.

This clone came up a few times. Written as DNA, the CDR3 is TGTGCCAGCAGTTTACGGGGGGATAGGACTGAAGCTTTCTTT. Translated, it gives CASSLRGDRTEAFF. This rearrangement joins TRBV27 to TRBJ1-1, with a tentative D call TRBD1 (5 bases). V lost 2 bases, J lost 5 bases, and 12 bases lay in between. This CDR3 region has 14 residues. Per germline, CDR1 MNHEY and CDR2 SMNVEV (reference sequence).